This TCR beta chain was recovered during a study of blood T cell repertoires in COVID-19. As for the study in general: Both acute and convalescent COVID-19 samples were obtained from the United States, Italy and Spain.

This clone was recorded once. Profiling relied on immunoSEQ multiplex PCR, and the TCRdb table lists in-frame clones only, not all of them. Here the sample spans 90,000 to 120,000 clones, about four fifths being singletons. The source material was peripheral blood. The receptor's source is a woman of 80 years or more with active or convalescent COVID-19.

The CDR3 DNA reads TGCGCCAGCAGCCCGCAACCGGGACAGGGGTCTTATGAGCAGTTCTTC. Its protein is CASSPQPGQGSYEQFF. The chain recombines TRBV4-3 with TRBJ2-1, with 10 bases lining up with TRBD1. J lost 8 bases, V lost 4 bases, and 11 bases had no gene match. The CDR3 runs to 16 residues. The germline V gene encodes CDR1 LGHNA and CDR2 YSLEER.